This TCR beta chain was observed in a study of lymphopenia after photon versus proton radiotherapy. Profiled with immunoSEQ multiplex PCR; TCRdb holds only in-frame clones, not every one. The sample records around 24,000 clones, around 83% being singletons. Study conclusions and caveats: Only patients who died were analyzed for survival; proton advantage is unproven. A bigger post-nadir fall in TCR diversity correlated inversely with survival time in deceased patients.

Per the germline V gene, CDR1 is SGHRS and CDR2 is YFSETQ. Losses at the gene ends were 4 bases for V and 1 base for J; bases not matched to a gene: 11. The CDR3 extends over 17 amino acids. In the case of this clone: Its antigen is currently unknown.

The sample in question was peripheral blood, obtained from a patient treated with photon-based radiotherapy. The receptor was derived from a woman between 45 and 65 years old with pancreatic cancer. The rearrangement links TRBV5-1 to TRBJ2-1, with TRBD2 matching 7 bases. CDR3 DNA sequence: TGCGCCAGCAGCCCGGCCGGCGCTAGCGGATCCTACAATGAGCAGTTCTTC. Translating it yields CASSPAGASGSYNEQFF.